The rows below give T cell receptor beta chains drawn from one sample of a study of T cell repertoires in cytomegalovirus infection. MiXCR, run by TCRdb on the reads, gives a single entry per CDR3 protein. The sample records around 490,000 distinct CDR3 sequences, more than 20% being singletons. Sequenced: PBMCs. The receptor set was obtained from a human donor in good health (CMV status not recorded). Some clones in this sample may be carry-over from other donors' samples. CDR3s include the opening cysteine and the closing phenylalanine or tryptophan. The order of the fields is D gene, V gene, J gene, clone size, CDR3 protein, CDR3 DNA. A D gene is named only where the DNA matches it firmly. Clone size appears in some rows only: once, few, many, or a class for an expanded clone.

TRBD2	TRBV14	TRBJ2-1	-	CASSQFGGGYNEQFF	TGTGCCAGCAGCCAATTTGGGGGGGGATACAATGAGCAGTTCTTC
-	TRBV5-5	TRBJ2-5	-	CASSFNRANQETQYF	TGTGCCAGCAGCTTCAACCGGGCCAACCAAGAGACCCAGTACTTC
TRBD2	TRBV7-2	TRBJ2-2	many	CASSLLAGTNTGELFF	TGTGCCAGCAGCTTACTAGCGGGGACGAACACCGGGGAGCTGTTTTTT
TRBD2	TRBV5-1	TRBJ2-1	-	CASSFRDSGRSYNEQFF	TGCGCCAGCAGCTTCCGAGATAGCGGGAGGTCTTACAATGAGCAGTTCTTC
TRBD2	TRBV5-3	TRBJ2-1	-	CASRMGWPSGANNEQFF	TGTGCCAGCAGGATGGGATGGCCTAGCGGAGCAAACAATGAGCAGTTCTTC
-	TRBV7-2	TRBJ2-2	many	CASSHPSSKLSLDSGELFF	TGTGCCAGCAGCCATCCCTCCAGCAAGCTCTCACTAGATTCCGGGGAGCTGTTTTTT
TRBD2	TRBV7-9	TRBJ2-1	-	CASSLVAGRYNEQFF	TGTGCCAGCAGCTTGGTAGCGGGTAGATACAATGAGCAGTTCTTC
-	TRBV19	TRBJ2-6	few	CASSISTPRSAGANVLTF	TGTGCCAGTAGTATAAGTACCCCAAGAAGTGCTGGGGCCAACGTCCTGACTTTC
-	TRBV24-1	TRBJ2-6	-	CATSEARGANVLTF	TGTGCCACCAGTGAGGCGCGTGGGGCCAACGTCCTGACTTTC
TRBD2	TRBV10-3	TRBJ2-3	-	CAISPLAAVPDTQYF	TGTGCCATCAGCCCACTAGCGGCCGTTCCGGATACGCAGTATTTT
-	TRBV13	TRBJ2-7	-	CASSLDRSHYEQYF	TGTGCCAGCAGCTTAGACAGGTCTCACTACGAGCAGTACTTC
TRBD2	TRBV4-3	TRBJ2-7	-	CASSQDPYGSGSYEQYF	TGCGCCAGCAGCCAAGATCCGTACGGTAGCGGGAGCTACGAGCAGTACTTC
TRBD1	TRBV5-5	TRBJ2-2	-	CASSQGAFLANTGELFF	TGTGCCAGCAGCCAGGGGGCGTTCCTAGCGAACACCGGGGAGCTGTTTTTT
-	TRBV6-2/TRBV6-3	TRBJ1-1	-	CASSYGKNTEAFF	TGTGCCAGCAGTTACGGGAAGAACACTGAAGCTTTCTTT
-	TRBV12-3/TRBV12-4	TRBJ1-6	-	CASSPLGGVHSPLHF	TGTGCCAGCAGCCCTCTAGGGGGGGTGCATTCACCCCTCCACTTT
-	TRBV28	TRBJ1-1	-	CAHTRLTEAFF	TGTGCCCACACAAGGTTGACTGAAGCTTTCTTT
-	TRBV12-3/TRBV12-4	TRBJ1-5	-	CASSSSGRPQHF	TGTGCCAGCAGTTCCTCAGGGCGGCCCCAGCATTTT
-	TRBV11-2	TRBJ1-1	few	CASSSPAAWKTEAFF	TGTGCCAGCAGCTCCCCCGCGGCTTGGAAGACTGAAGCTTTCTTT
-	TRBV13	TRBJ1-2	-	CASSSQGFYGYTF	TGTGCCAGCAGCTCACAGGGCTTCTATGGCTACACCTTC
-	TRBV19	TRBJ1-1	few	CASSWGQQTEAFF	TGTGCCAGTAGTTGGGGGCAACAGACTGAAGCTTTCTTT
-	TRBV7-2	TRBJ2-5	few	CASSLESAGRGETQYF	TGTGCCAGCAGCTTAGAGTCGGCAGGCCGGGGGGAGACCCAGTACTTC
-	TRBV25-1	TRBJ2-7	-	CASSDPGKGNEQYF	TGTGCCAGCAGTGACCCGGGAAAGGGAAACGAGCAGTACTTC